Below, 4 T cell receptor beta chains from the same sample are listed, as sequenced in a study of T cell responses to AZD1222 COVID-19 vaccine. Some clones are missing from TCRdb's copy, which holds only in-frame ones; the method was immunoSEQ multiplex PCR. The data show tens of thousands of clones, more than 70% seen once. The sample here was peripheral blood, taken on day 0 of AZD1222 vaccination. These receptors were collected from an adult in good health.

The chain joins TRBV5-1 to TRBJ2-1; 11 bases are shared with TRBD2. Germline assignment: CDR1 SGHRS and CDR2 YFSETQ. This CDR3 has 15 residues. With 4 bases clipped from V and 5 bases from J, the junction kept 5 bases outside the gene matches. CDR3 nucleotides: TGCGCCAGCAGCCCTTGGACTAGCGGGCACAATGAGCAGTTCTTC. Translating gives CASSPWTSGHNEQFF. The complete variable domain, with remaining parts taken from reference TRBV5-1 and TRBJ2-1, reads KAGVTQTPRYLIKTRGQQVTLSCSPISGHRSVSWYQQTPGQGLQFLFEYFSETQRNKGNFPGRFSGRQFSNSRSEMNVSTLELGDSALYLCASSPWTSGHNEQFFGPGTRLTVL.

The gene calls are TRBV7-9 and TRBJ2-7; D is uncertain. Looked up from germline, CDR1 is SEHNR and CDR2 is FQNEAQ (reference sequence). The CDR3 is made up of 14 amino acids. Trimming stripped 1 base from V and 6 bases from J, with 13 bases between. CDR3 loop: CASSLVFGTGEQYF. DNA of the CDR3: TGTGCCAGCAGCTTAGTGTTTGGAACGGGCGAGCAGTACTTC.

The rearrangement joins TRBV6-5 to TRBJ2-7; either TRBD1 or TRBD2 may supply D (6 bases each). Trimming left V 4 bases short and J 2 bases short, with 9 bases between. The CDR3 covers 13 residues. Looked up from germline, CDR1 is MNHEY and CDR2 is SVGAGI. CDR3 bases: TGTGCCAGCAGTTCCGGGGGCCCCTACGAGCAGTACTTC. Amino acids: CASSSGGPYEQYF.

V is TRBV2 and J is TRBJ1-2; D is ambiguous. The germline V gene encodes CDR1 SNHLY and CDR2 FYNNEI. V gave up 7 bases and J gave up 4 bases, with 13 bases separating them. There are 13 residues in the CDR3. The CDR3 coding sequence is TGTGCCAGCACCGGCGAGGAGATCTATGGCTACACCTTC. Protein product: CASTGEEIYGYTF.